These 11 T cell receptor beta chains share one sample of origin, sequenced in a study of OX40 agonist ivuxolimab in advanced cancers. Clones were sequenced by immunoSEQ multiplex PCR, and TCRdb holds only the in-frame ones, with some missing. The sample holds roughly 80,000 clones; 65% to 90% are singletons and the top ten take around 1.8%. The source was CD4+ or CD8+ T cells sorted from blood, collected in a trial of the OX40 agonist ivuxolimab. Receptor source: an adult with an advanced solid tumor such as melanoma, head and neck, liver or kidney cancer.

J is TRBJ1-1 and V is TRBV6-5; TRBD1 matches 7 bases. Trimming cost V 2 bases and J 10 bases; bases outside gene matches: 10. The CDR3 extends over 14 amino acids. Germline V gene sequence: CDR1 MNHEY, CDR2 SVGAGI. The DNA of the CDR3 is TGTGCCAGCAGTTACGCAGGGGGGAGCATTCGAGCTTTCTTT. Its translation: CASSYAGGSIRAFF.

On this clone: Other DNA sequences in this sample translate to the same CDR3. The chain recombines TRBV11-3 with TRBJ2-5; 7 positions match TRBD1. CDR1 is SGHNT, CDR2 YENEEA, per germline. The CDR3 has 13 amino acids. After removal of 5 bases from V and 4 bases from J, the junction contained 4 bases not matched to a gene. This chain's CDR3 is CASSHRDRETQYF. In DNA, the CDR3 is TGTGCCAGCAGCCACCGGGACAGAGAGACCCAGTACTTC.

J is TRBJ2-3 and V is TRBV5-1, with TRBD2 identical over 9 bases. This CDR3 has 15 amino acids. V shed 1 base and J 4 bases; nucleotides not matched to a gene: 4. CDR1 is SGHRS and CDR2 is YFSETQ in the germline V gene. Here the CDR3 reads CASSLFSGSADTQYF. CDR3 sequence (DNA): TGCGCCAGCAGCTTGTTTAGCGGGAGCGCAGATACGCAGTATTTT.

This rearrangement joins TRBV5-8 to TRBJ2-7, with 7 bases that match TRBD1. In germline, CDR1 is SGHTS, CDR2 YDEGEE. The CDR3 is made up of 15 amino acids. The J segment lost 9 bases and the V segment lost 9 bases, leaving 21 bases of the junction unmatched. The CDR3 region is CATDKARTGRSGQYF. CDR3 coding DNA: TGTGCCACCGACAAAGCCCGGACAGGACGTTCAGGGCAGTACTTC.

The chain is built from TRBV11-2 and TRBJ1-3; D is undetermined. Germline CDR1 and CDR2: SGHAT and FQNNGV. V was clipped by 1 base and J by 0 bases, with 10 bases between them. CDR3 length: 16 amino acids. The CDR3 region is CASSLATISSGNTIYF. CDR3 sequence (DNA): TGTGCCAGCAGCTTAGCCACTATCTCCTCTGGAAACACCATATATTTT.

The chain links TRBV7-9 to TRBJ1-1; D is uncertain. V shed 2 bases and J shed 5 bases, with 3 bases lying between them. CDR3 size: 11 residues. CDR1 and CDR2 (germline): SEHNR, FQNEAQ (reference sequence). CDR3 protein: CASSLRTEAFF. The CDR3 coding sequence is TGTGCCAGCAGCTTAAGGACTGAAGCTTTCTTT.

The V gene is TRBV7-6, the J gene TRBJ1-1; D unclear. Germline loops: CDR1 SGHVS, CDR2 FNYEAQ. This CDR3 contains 14 residues. V was clipped by 1 base and J by 4 bases, with 10 bases between them. The CDR3 loop reads CASSLGEGFTEAFF. The DNA for the CDR3 is TGTGCCAGCAGCTTAGGTGAGGGATTCACTGAAGCTTTCTTT.

The V gene is TRBV15, the J gene TRBJ1-6; no clear D gene. The V gene lost 3 bases and the J gene lost 9 bases, with 12 bases spanning the gap. The CDR3 spans 14 residues. Germline values: CDR1 LNHNV, CDR2 YYDKDF (reference sequence). CDR3 coding DNA: TGTGCCACCAGCAGGGAAACGACTGGTTCACCCCTCCACTTT. It specifies CATSRETTGSPLHF. Using reference TRBV15 and TRBJ1-6 for the parts outside the CDR3, the full variable domain is DAMVIQNPRYQVTQFGKPVTLSCSQTLNHNVMYWYQQKSSQAPKLLFHYYDKDFNNEADTPDNFQSRRPNTSFCFLDIRSPGLGDTAMYLCATSRETTGSPLHFGNGTRLTVT.

This chain connects TRBV7-8 to TRBJ2-7, with 10 bases lining up with TRBD1. Trimming took 5 bases from V and 1 from J; bases not matched to a gene: 5. The CDR3 loop spans 15 amino acids. Germline V gene data show CDR1 as SGHVS and CDR2 as FQNEAQ. The CDR3 loop reads CASSPRTGGSYEQYF. Written as DNA, the CDR3 is TGTGCCAGCAGCCCCCGGACAGGGGGGTCCTACGAGCAGTACTTC.

In this sample, this clone turned up a few times. The chain is built from TRBV6-5 and TRBJ1-2; the match to TRBD1 covers 8 bases. CDR3 length: 14 amino acids. Trimming removed 2 bases from V and 6 bases from J; junction bases left unmatched: 5. Germline V gene lookup returns CDR1 MNHEY and CDR2 SVGAGI. CDR3 sequence: CASSYEAGGHGYTF. In DNA form, the CDR3 reads TGTGCCAGCAGTTACGAAGCAGGGGGCCATGGCTACACCTTC.

V and J are TRBV5-1 and TRBJ1-1, with TRBD1 matching 7 bases. Trimming cost V 0 bases and J 5 bases; bases outside gene matches: 7. This CDR3 contains 15 residues. Germline loops: CDR1 SGHRS, CDR2 YFSETQ. The CDR3 here is CASSLGDVTGTEAFF. The CDR3 DNA is TGCGCCAGCAGCTTGGGGGACGTGACAGGGACTGAAGCTTTCTTT.